This T cell receptor (beta chain) appears in the sequencing data of a study of blood T cell repertoires in COVID-19 (dated by TCRdb to 2019 to 2021). Background for the entire study: Samples from collaborators originated in the United States, Italy and Spain and spanned both the acute and convalescent phases of COVID-19. The prospective study material was composed of cDNA or gDNA derived from T cells, B-cell-depleted T cells, or PBMCs. Subjects who had been exposed to COVID-19, were actively infected with it, or had recovered from it provided the deeply sampled blood TCRbeta repertoires that made up the dataset. The repertoires were released in a freely available public database meant as a resource for research on the immune response to SARS-CoV-2. Samples came from the ongoing ImmuneRACE study (first 160 participants) plus 1,254 subjects from 6 global collaborators. A de-identified subject ID, COVID-19 status, age in years and sex were almost always included in the sample metadata. Where HLA class I and class II types were available, the types were taken from metadata supplied by the sample provider, not from assay-based typing.

TCRbeta CDR3 regions were amplified from genomic DNA using the immunoSEQ Assay, a bias-controlled multiplex PCR. For the original study's pipeline: The number of nucleated cells in each sample was estimated from the amplification of reference gene primers within the assay. To quantify the absolute abundance of each unique TCRbeta CDR3 rearrangement, sequence reads were collapsed and filtered. For each sample, productive Simpson clonality was calculated as the square root of Simpson's diversity index over productive rearrangements. The table comes from immuneACCESS by way of TCRdb, which keeps in-frame sequences with V and J called. Part of the clones is missing from these tables; in studies checked, under half for an unresolved V gene and the rest for unknown reasons. The D gene and trimming were derived from the DNA, and the V and J assignments and clone size from that table. The sample records fewer than 250,000 clones, about 90% of which are singletons. The biggest ten clones account for around 0.85% of the sample.

The CDR3 starts with the cysteine, ends with the phenylalanine, and has 15 residues. Kept here is only the CDR3 DNA, which spans 45 bases and is read in frame from base 1. From a lookup of the germline V gene, CDR1 and CDR2 are SGHAT and FQNNGV. The V end loses 3 bases and the J end loses 2 bases, and a stretch of 14 bases separates them. Findings and caveats that apply to the study as a whole: How much clinical and demographic metadata was included differed by source and by participant, and the metadata was provided uncurated.

As regards this clone: Its antigen remains unidentified. The sample holds no much larger clone one base away, and base qualities are not on file.

Participants in the prospective study were enrolled through a virtual design, were aged roughly 18 to 100 years, and lived in 24 United States geographic areas. To assign participants to cohorts, the prospective study relied on clinical history that participants themselves reported in a screening survey and a study questionnaire. A participant counted as exposed if, within 2 weeks of entering the study, that participant had been in contact with someone who had a PCR-confirmed or clinician-diagnosed COVID-19 case. Mobile phlebotomists in the prospective study collected whole blood, serum and a nasopharyngeal or oropharyngeal swab from every participant. Over a roughly 2-month period, participants in the prospective study had the option of providing additional blood draws and questionnaires. Before DNA extraction, prospective study blood samples were shipped either frozen or at room temperature.

The chain is made from TRBV11-2 and TRBJ2-7; possibly the D gene is TRBD2, per 5 matching bases. The receptor comes from a man aged 45-60 years who had been exposed to COVID-19. Sequencing used PBMCs or T cells enriched from blood (not recorded which). The nucleotides are TGTGCCAGCAGCTTGTCGATTGAGGGTACCTACGAGCAGTACTTC. The resulting protein is CASSLSIEGTYEQYF.